Listed here are 11 T cell receptor beta chains from one sample, sequenced in a study of blood T cell repertoires in COVID-19 (TCRdb year 2020). The method behind the library was the immunoSEQ multiplex PCR assay. What TCRdb holds here is the immuneACCESS table cut down to in-frame rearrangements. Part of the clones is not present; checked against another copy, under half of the missing clones reflect an unresolved V gene, and the others are unexplained. The sample profile shows some 44,000 clones; around 92% of them were found once. Around 12% of the sample comes from the top ten. Sequenced input: peripheral blood. The receptors stem from a human donor in a cohort sampled during active COVID-19.

The chain is built from TRBV27 and TRBJ2-7; 9 bases align to TRBD1. Germline lookup yields CDR1 MNHEY and CDR2 SMNVEV (reference sequence). This CDR3 spans 15 amino acids. Losses at the gene ends were 9 bases for V and 7 bases for J; bases not matched to a gene: 16. CDR3 loop: CASSLRTGVYREQYF. In DNA form, the CDR3 reads TGTGCCAGTTCTCTCCGGACAGGGGTGTATAGGGAGCAGTACTTC.

This clone was seen once. The genes are TRBV28 and TRBJ1-6; TRBD1 agrees at 7 bases. After removal of 5 bases from V and 6 bases from J, the junction contained 7 bases not matched to a gene. CDR1 is MDHEN, CDR2 SYDVKM, per germline. The CDR3 length is 15 residues. The CDR3 loop is CASSTLQGTNSPLHF. The CDR3 coding sequence is TGTGCCAGCAGTACGCTACAGGGGACTAATTCACCCCTCCACTTT. Combining the CDR3 with reference TRBV28 and TRBJ1-6 gives the whole variable domain DVKVTQSSRYLVKRTGEKVFLECVQDMDHENMFWYRQDPGLGLRLIYFSYDVKMKEKGDIPEGYSVSREKKERFSLILESASTNQTSMYLCASSTLQGTNSPLHFGNGTRLTVT.

This chain joins TRBV6-5 and TRBJ2-3; 10 nucleotides agree with TRBD2. This CDR3 has 11 amino acids. With V trimmed by 8 bases and J by 10 bases, 3 bases remained unmatched. The germline gives CDR1 MNHEY, CDR2 SVGAGI. CDR3 sequence reads: CASGTSAAQYF. Here the CDR3 DNA reads TGTGCCAGCGGGACTAGCGCGGCGCAGTATTTT.

This chain links TRBV5-8 with TRBJ2-2; D not certain. CDR3 length: 12 residues. V was pared by 1 base and J by 12 bases, with 10 bases between. The germline V gene has CDR1 SGHTS and CDR2 YDEGEE. CDR3 residues: CASSLRGFQLFF. CDR3 sequence (DNA): TGTGCCAGCAGCTTGCGAGGTTTCCAGCTGTTTTTT. The complete variable domain, with remaining parts taken from reference TRBV5-8 and TRBJ2-2, reads EAGVTQSPTHLIKTRGQQATLRCSPISGHTSVYWYQQALGLGLQFLLWYDEGEERNRGNFPPRFSGRQFPNYSSELNVNALELEDSALYLCASSLRGFQLFFGEGSRLTVL.

This chain uses TRBV19 with TRBJ1-2, with a tentative D call TRBD1 (6 bases). This CDR3 spans 15 amino acids. Germline V gene lookup returns CDR1 LNHDA and CDR2 SQIVND (reference sequence). The V end was cut by 6 bases, the J end by 2 bases, with 16 bases between. This CDR3 is CASRTGLTRNYGYTF. Here the CDR3 DNA reads TGTGCCAGTAGGACAGGCCTTACTCGAAACTATGGCTACACCTTC.

This sequence joins TRBV7-9 and TRBJ1-1; TRBD1 is a possible D gene (6 bases). There are 15 residues in the CDR3. Trimming cost V 1 base and J 2 bases, with 11 bases left between them. Germline CDR1 and CDR2: SEHNR and FQNEAQ (reference sequence). The CDR3 bases are TGTGCCAGCAGCTTAGGGTCAGGGGCAAACACTGAAGCTTTCTTT. It codes for CASSLGSGANTEAFF.

This chain joins TRBV27 and TRBJ2-1, with a tentative D call TRBD2 (6 bases). There are 14 residues in the CDR3. Germline CDR1 reads MNHEY; CDR2 reads SMNVEV (reference sequence). Deletions cut 10 bases from V and 0 bases from J, with 13 bases between. The CDR3 region has the DNA TGTGCCACGGGTCGGGGGAGCTCCTACAATGAGCAGTTCTTC. Its translation: CATGRGSSYNEQFF.

The genes are TRBV7-6 and TRBJ2-7; 9 bases line up with TRBD1. V shed 3 bases, J shed 7 bases, and the junction held 10 bases outside the gene matches. This CDR3 spans 15 amino acids. The germline gives CDR1 SGHVS, CDR2 FNYEAQ. The CDR3 DNA sequence: TGTGCCAGCAGCTTGTCGCACAGGGGGCTGGGTGAGCAGTACTTC. This translates into CASSLSHRGLGEQYF.

The V gene is TRBV7-9, the J gene TRBJ2-4, with D maybe TRBD2 (6 bases). Trimming stripped 1 base from V and 13 bases from J, with 17 bases between. The CDR3 totals 14 residues. Germline CDR1 SEHNR, CDR2 FQNEAQ (reference sequence). The CDR3 DNA is TGTGCCAGCAGCTTAGATACGGGAGCAGGTATACAGTACTTC. As protein: CASSLDTGAGIQYF.

The V gene is TRBV9, the J gene TRBJ2-1, with TRBD2 matching 12 bases. After removal of 3 bases from V and 3 bases from J, the junction contained 1 base not matched to a gene. The CDR3 sequence is 15 residues long. Germline-derived CDR1 and CDR2 are SGDLS and YYNGEE. CDR3 nucleotide sequence: TGTGCCAGCAGCGCACTAGCGGGAGGCTACAATGAGCAGTTCTTC. This gives the protein CASSALAGGYNEQFF. Combining the CDR3 with reference TRBV9 and TRBJ2-1 gives the whole variable domain DSGVTQTPKHLITATGQRVTLRCSPRSGDLSVYWYQQSLDQGLQFLIQYYNGEERAKGNILERFSAQQFPDLHSELNLSSLELGDSALYFCASSALAGGYNEQFFGPGTRLTVL.

The chain's CDR3 is CAWSAFHRGGYTF. The CDR3 DNA reads as TGTGCCTGGAGTGCCTTCCACAGGGGCGGCTACACCTTC. The chain links TRBV30 to TRBJ1-2; 7 positions agree with TRBD1. The germline gives CDR1 GTSNPN, CDR2 SVGIG (reference sequence). With V trimmed by 1 base and J by 8 bases, 7 bases remained unmatched. The CDR3 loop spans 13 amino acids.